The 17 T cell receptor delta chains below all came from one sample that was sequenced in a study of γδ T cells in repeated Plasmodium falciparum infection. Gammadelta T cells were flow-sorted from PBMC into Vgamma9/Vdelta2+ and Vdelta2-negative populations for bulk analysis. TCRdb used CATT to re-call clones from the multiplex PCR reads. The sample lists 90,000 to 95,000 delta-chain clones, 0.8% to 1% occurring once. The source material was gamma-delta T cells from blood. The receptors were sampled from a pool of human donors (malaria-infected and uninfected, not separated).

This clone was counted a few times. TCRdb has a much larger clone's protein, which differs at residue 20 from the translation of this DNA, likely because of a read error; what is shown is the protein translated from the DNA. The V gene is listed as TRDV1; no J gene was called; the DNA was not compared with TRDD3, the D call given in the table. Germline CDR1 reads TSWWSYY; CDR2 reads QGS. The CDR3 consists of 22 residues. For the CDR3, the DNA is TGTGCTCTTGGGGACAGACCCTCCTACGGTCCGAAGGGCCTGGGGCTGACTTTCAAACCCATCTTT. It yields the protein CALGDRPSYGPKGLGLTFKPIF.

A word on this clone: The protein given by TCRdb reflects a much larger clone and differs at residue 14 from this DNA's translation, likely from a read error; the protein shown is the DNA's translation. The chain carries TRDV2 and TRDJ1; 10 nucleotides align to TRDD3. TCRdb records no J gene; here it was assigned by comparing the DNA to germline. The germline V gene has CDR1 GEAIGNYY and CDR2 EKD. There are 19 residues in the CDR3. V lost 0 bases to trimming and J lost 3 bases; unmatched junction nucleotides: 15. Here the CDR3 reads CACDTVSLPTGGWADKLIF. In nucleotides, the CDR3 is TGTGCCTGTGACACCGTGAGCCTACCCACTGGGGGATGGGCCGATAAACTCATCTTT.

This clone was counted between two and nine times. The protein TCRdb gives is from a much larger clone and does not agree with this DNA's translation at residue 3, likely a read error; the protein shown here comes from the DNA. CDR3 protein: CAYEKLGESATHTDKLIF. The CDR3 region has the DNA TGTGCCTATGAGAAACTGGGGGAATCTGCAACCCACACCGATAAACTCATCTTT. The chain carries TRDV2 and TRDJ1; 9 nucleotides agree with TRDD3. The J gene, absent from TCRdb, was called here by matching the DNA to germline. Trimming removed 8 bases from V and 0 bases from J; junction bases left unmatched: 18. Germline CDR1 GEAIGNYY, CDR2 EKD. The CDR3 has 18 residues.

There are a few counts of this clone. A far larger clone differs by one base, so this is likely a read error. Other DNA sequences from this sample encode an identical CDR3 as well. The gene calls are TRDV2 and TRDJ1; possibly TRDD3 for D (6 bases). TCRdb carries no J gene annotation; the J gene was assigned here by matching the DNA with germline. The V end was cut by 5 bases, the J end by 5 bases, with 23 bases between. In germline, CDR1 is GEAIGNYY, CDR2 EKD. The CDR3 sequence is 16 residues long. The CDR3 bases are TGTGCCTGTGCGTTTACTGGGAAAGACTTCACTGATAAACTCATCTTT. It yields the protein CACAFTGKDFTDKLIF.

As for this clone: This likely came from a read error, as a far larger clone is one base away. Other DNA sequences of this sample code for an identical CDR3. The chain joins TRDV2 to TRDJ1, with D hard to call. TCRdb offers no J gene call, so here the DNA was matched to germline to obtain one. The V end lost 1 base, the J end lost 4 bases, and 24 bases lay between the germline ends. Germline CDR1 is GEAIGNYY and CDR2 is EKD. CDR3 size: 18 residues. DNA of the CDR3: TGTGCCTGTGACACGGTCGGACTGCGGGACCGTAATTTCGATAAACTCATCTTT. Amino acid sequence: CACDTVGLRDRNFDKLIF.

A note on this clone: The TCRdb protein, from a much larger clone, departs from this DNA's translation at residue 12, likely by read error; the protein shown derives from the DNA. This chain links TRDV2 with TRDJ1; the D is unclear. No J segment appears in TCRdb, so it was assigned here by matching the sequence to germline. The germline CDR1 and CDR2 sequences are GEAIGNYY and EKD. The CDR3 runs 16 residues. Between the trimmed V and J ends, which lost 6 bases and 7 bases, there was a span of 26 bases. CDR3 sequence (DNA): TGTGCCTGTAATTGTCAGAATTCGACGGAGATCGTTAAACTCATCTTT. Amino acids: CACNCQNSTEIVKLIF.

Comment on this clone: The protein recorded in TCRdb matches a much larger clone and deviates from this DNA's translation at residue 3, suggesting a read error; the protein here is obtained by translating the DNA. This rearrangement joins TRDV2 to TRDJ1, with 8 positions matching TRDD2. In germline, CDR1 is GEAIGNYY, CDR2 EKD. CDR3 length: 19 residues. The CDR3 coding sequence is TGTGCCTATGACCCGCGCTTCCTACACGGGGTTCCGTACACCGATAAACTCATCTTT. Its protein is CAYDPRFLHGVPYTDKLIF.

This clone was observed a handful of times. TCRdb lists the protein of a much larger clone for this DNA, which differs at residues 9 and 14, so this is likely a read error; the protein given here is translated from the DNA itself. The chain links TRDV3 to TRDJ1; 10 positions agree with TRDD3. CDR3 length: 16 residues. Germline-derived CDR1 and CDR2 are TVYSNPD and GDNSRS (reference sequence). The CDR3 DNA reads TGTGCCTCGGGGCCATACTGGGGGATGCAACCCGATAAACCCATCTTT. Translated, it gives CASGPYWGMQPDKPIF.

In its sample, this clone was seen a few times. The TCRdb protein comes from a much larger clone and disagrees with this DNA's translation at residue 12, likely due to a read error; the protein given here is derived from the DNA. The J gene is TRDJ1, the V gene TRAV38-2/DV8; the D call may be TRDD2 or TRDD3 (8 bases each). No J gene is reported in TCRdb; it was inferred here by comparing the DNA with germline. This CDR3 is 22 amino acids long. V was clipped by 9 bases and J by 3 bases, with 42 bases between them. Per germline, CDR1 TSESDYY and CDR2 QEAYKQQN. The DNA of the CDR3 is TGTGCTTCCTTCCTAGAAACCCATTACTGGGGGGTACGCGTAGGGGGTCCCGATAAACTCATCTTT. Residues: CASFLETHYWGVRVGGPDKLIF.

This clone was counted a few times. The protein TCRdb lists belongs to a much larger clone and differs from this DNA's translation at residue 14, which points to a read error; the protein shown is made from the DNA. The chain couples TRDV2 to TRDJ1; 9 bases are shared with TRDD3. CDR1 GEAIGNYY and CDR2 EKD come from the germline V gene. CDR3 length: 19 amino acids. V dropped 1 base and J dropped 3; count of bases not matched to a gene: 17. The CDR3 coding sequence is TGTGCCTGTGACACGCTTACTGGGGGAACACTCCAGTACGCCGATAAACTCATCTTT. It specifies CACDTLTGGTLQYADKLIF.

Note on this clone: This DNA's translation differs at residue 3 from TCRdb's protein, which comes from a much larger clone; a read error is likely, and the protein shown is translated from the DNA. V and J are TRDV2 and TRDJ1; 12 positions match TRDD3. Assignment of the J gene here rests on matching the DNA to germline, because TCRdb gives none. The CDR3 is 18 residues long. Germline V gene sequence: CDR1 GEAIGNYY, CDR2 EKD. The CDR3 is CARDALLGDTTGTDKLIF. The CDR3 DNA reads as TGTGCCCGTGACGCATTACTGGGGGATACTACGGGCACCGATAAACTCATCTTT.

This clone has just a few counts. The protein that TCRdb holds for this DNA derives from a much larger clone and differs from the translated DNA at residue 13, which likely indicates a read error; the protein shown here is translated from the DNA. The chain joins TRDV1 to TRDJ1; either TRDD2 or TRDD3 may fit D (6 bases each). TCRdb does not report a J gene; here it was assigned by matching the DNA to germline references. Per germline, CDR1 TSWWSYY and CDR2 QGS. The germline V and J ends were trimmed by 4 bases and 0 bases, with 36 bases remaining between them. The CDR3 loop spans 23 amino acids. CDR3 bases: TGTGCTCTTGGGGGGGGCTTCCTTACACTTAACTGGGAGATACCCGGGTACACCGATAAACTCATCTTT. This translates into CALGGGFLTLNWEIPGYTDKLIF.

Notes on this clone: This DNA translates differently at residue 12 from the TCRdb protein, which is that of a much larger clone; a read error is likely, and the protein shown is the DNA's own translation. The chain uses TRDV2 and TRDJ1; no clear D gene. TCRdb lists no J gene, so it was determined here by aligning the DNA to germline. The CDR3 covers 15 residues. The V gene's germline CDR1 is GEAIGNYY and CDR2 EKD. CDR3 loop: CACDTVFPTTDELIF. CDR3 bases: TGTGCCTGTGACACCGTGTTCCCCACGACCGATGAACTCATCTTT.

This clone was counted a few times. This DNA's translation and the protein TCRdb lists, from a much larger clone, do not match at residue 6, likely due to a read error; the protein shown is translated from the DNA. The rearrangement joins TRDV2 to TRDJ1, with D possibly matching TRDD3 (6 bases). Germline loops: CDR1 GEAIGNYY, CDR2 EKD. The CDR3 extends over 16 amino acids. The DNA for the CDR3 is TGTGCCTGTGACACGCCCTCTGGGGAGGCCACCGATAAACTCATCTTC. It specifies CACDTPSGEATDKLIF.

Comment on this clone: With a far larger clone one base away, a read error is the likely cause. The sample holds other DNA sequences that translate to the same CDR3. The chain uses TRDV2 and TRDJ1, with 10 bases that match TRDD3. Since TCRdb gives no J gene, matching the DNA to germline was used here to assign it. After removal of 0 bases from V and 3 bases from J, the junction contained 12 bases not matched to a gene. Germline assignment: CDR1 GEAIGNYY and CDR2 EKD. The CDR3 spans 18 residues. The CDR3 spells CACDTVGTGGSLPDKLIF. In nucleotides, the CDR3 is TGTGCCTGTGACACCGTAGGTACTGGGGGATCCCTCCCCGATAAACTCATCTTT.

Notes on this clone: The protein given by TCRdb reflects a much larger clone and differs at residue 8 from this DNA's translation, likely from a read error; the protein shown is the DNA's translation. The chain uses TRDV2 and TRDJ1, with 7 bases identical to TRDD3. TCRdb lists no J gene, so it was determined here by aligning the DNA to germline. CDR1 GEAIGNYY and CDR2 EKD come from the germline V gene. This CDR3 is 19 amino acids long. J gave up 0 bases and V 0 bases, and 15 bases lay outside the gene matches. The CDR3: CACDTHVAGDPPYTDKLIF. The CDR3 nucleotides read TGTGCCTGTGACACCCATGTGGCGGGGGATCCCCCGTACACCGATAAACTCATCTTT.

This clone is medium-sized within its sample. Other DNA sequences in the sample encode the same CDR3. The rearrangement uses TRDV1 and TRDJ1; D tentatively fits TRDD2 or TRDD3 (5 bases each). Between the trimmed V and J ends, which lost 2 bases and 2 bases, there was a span of 15 bases. Germline V gene lookup returns CDR1 TSWWSYY and CDR2 QGS. The CDR3 runs to 16 residues. The CDR3 DNA reads as TGTGCTCTTGGGGAAATCTTCCATCCTGGGACCGATAAACTCATCTTT. The encoded protein is CALGEIFHPGTDKLIF.